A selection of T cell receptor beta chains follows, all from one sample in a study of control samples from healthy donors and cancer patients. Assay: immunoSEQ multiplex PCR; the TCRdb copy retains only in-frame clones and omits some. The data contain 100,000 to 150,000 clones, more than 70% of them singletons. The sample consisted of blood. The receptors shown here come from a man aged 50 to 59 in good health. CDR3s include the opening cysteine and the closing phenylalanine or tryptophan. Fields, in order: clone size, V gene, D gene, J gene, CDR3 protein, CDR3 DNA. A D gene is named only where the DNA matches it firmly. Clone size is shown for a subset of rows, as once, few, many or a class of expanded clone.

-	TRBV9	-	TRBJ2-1	CASSVYGGQREQFF	TGTGCCAGCAGCGTATACGGGGGGCAGCGGGAGCAGTTCTTC
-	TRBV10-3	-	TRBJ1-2	CAISEFSGPSGYTF	TGTGCCATCAGTGAGTTTAGTGGACCGAGCGGCTACACCTTC
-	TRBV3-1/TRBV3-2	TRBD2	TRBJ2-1	CASSISGGGLGEQFF	TGTGCCAGCAGCATTAGCGGGGGGGGGCTAGGTGAGCAGTTCTTC
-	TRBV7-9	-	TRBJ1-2	CASSLDPGWNYGYTF	TGTGCCAGCAGCTTAGATCCAGGATGGAACTATGGCTACACCTTC
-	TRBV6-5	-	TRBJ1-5	CASSFQGNQPQHF	TGTGCCAGCAGTTTTCAGGGAAATCAGCCCCAGCATTTT
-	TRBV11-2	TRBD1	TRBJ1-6	CASSLDPGTASLHF	TGTGCCAGCAGCTTAGATCCGGGGACAGCTTCTCTCCACTTT
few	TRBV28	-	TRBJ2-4	CASRGNIQYF	TGTGCCAGCAGAGGAAACATTCAGTACTTC
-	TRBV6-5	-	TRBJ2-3	CASRLSGPPYTQYF	TGTGCCAGCAGACTATCGGGGCCCCCGTATACGCAGTATTTT
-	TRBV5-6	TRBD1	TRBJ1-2	CASSRGADRDYGYTF	TGTGCCAGCAGCCGAGGGGCGGACAGGGACTATGGCTACACCTTC
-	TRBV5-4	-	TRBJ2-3	CASSLGGSGTDTQYF	TGTGCCAGCAGCTTGGGTGGTAGCGGCACAGATACGCAGTATTTT
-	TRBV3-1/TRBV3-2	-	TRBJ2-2	CASSRGLAKGTGELFF	TGTGCCAGCAGCCGCGGGCTAGCTAAGGGAACCGGGGAGCTGTTTTTT